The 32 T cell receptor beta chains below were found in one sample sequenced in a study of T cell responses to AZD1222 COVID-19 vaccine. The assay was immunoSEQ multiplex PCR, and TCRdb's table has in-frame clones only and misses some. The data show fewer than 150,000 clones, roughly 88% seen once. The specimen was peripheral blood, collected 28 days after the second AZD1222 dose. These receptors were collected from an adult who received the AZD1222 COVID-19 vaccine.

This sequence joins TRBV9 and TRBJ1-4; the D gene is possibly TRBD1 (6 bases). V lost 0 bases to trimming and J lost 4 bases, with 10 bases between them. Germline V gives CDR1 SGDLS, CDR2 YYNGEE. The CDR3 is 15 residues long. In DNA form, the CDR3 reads TGTGCCAGCAGCGTAGGTCAGGGGATTAATGAAAAACTGTTTTTT. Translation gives CASSVGQGINEKLFF.

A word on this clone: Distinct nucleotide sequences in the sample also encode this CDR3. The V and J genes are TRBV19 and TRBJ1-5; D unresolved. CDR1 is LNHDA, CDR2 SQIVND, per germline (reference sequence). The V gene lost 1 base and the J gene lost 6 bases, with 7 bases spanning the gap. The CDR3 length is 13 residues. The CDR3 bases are TGTGCCAGTAGTATAGCCGGGTTTCAGCCCCAGCATTTT. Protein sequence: CASSIAGFQPQHF.

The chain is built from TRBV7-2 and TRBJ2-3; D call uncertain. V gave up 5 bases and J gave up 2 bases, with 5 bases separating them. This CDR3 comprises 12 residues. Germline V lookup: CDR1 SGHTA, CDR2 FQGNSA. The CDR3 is CASSPTTDTQYF. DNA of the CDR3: TGTGCCAGCAGCCCAACCACAGATACGCAGTATTTT.

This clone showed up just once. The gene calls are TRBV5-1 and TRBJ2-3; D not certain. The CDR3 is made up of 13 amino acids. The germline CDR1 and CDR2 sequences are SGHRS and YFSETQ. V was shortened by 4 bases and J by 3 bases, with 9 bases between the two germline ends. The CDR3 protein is CASSLGLTDTQYF. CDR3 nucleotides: TGCGCCAGCAGCCTAGGATTGACAGATACGCAGTATTTT.

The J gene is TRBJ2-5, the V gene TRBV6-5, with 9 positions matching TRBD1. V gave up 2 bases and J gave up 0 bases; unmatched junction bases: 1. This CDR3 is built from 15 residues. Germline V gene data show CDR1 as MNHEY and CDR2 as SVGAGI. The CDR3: CASSYGTGNQETQYF. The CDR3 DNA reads TGTGCCAGCAGTTACGGGACAGGGAACCAAGAGACCCAGTACTTC.

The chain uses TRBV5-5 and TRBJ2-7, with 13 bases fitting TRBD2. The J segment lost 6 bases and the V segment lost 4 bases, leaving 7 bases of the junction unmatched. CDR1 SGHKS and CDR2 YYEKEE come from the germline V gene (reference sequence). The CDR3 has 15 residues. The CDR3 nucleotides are TGTGCCAGCAGCGGGCGGACTAGCGGGAGACTCGAGCAGTACTTC. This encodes CASSGRTSGRLEQYF.

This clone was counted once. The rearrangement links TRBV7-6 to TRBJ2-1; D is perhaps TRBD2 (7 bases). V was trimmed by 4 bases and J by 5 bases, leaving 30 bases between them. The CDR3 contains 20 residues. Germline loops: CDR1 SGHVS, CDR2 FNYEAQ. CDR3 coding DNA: TGTGCCAGCAGCTCCCCCGATGAAGCGGGACAACGCGAGGCGGACAATGAGCAGTTCTTC. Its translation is CASSSPDEAGQREADNEQFF.

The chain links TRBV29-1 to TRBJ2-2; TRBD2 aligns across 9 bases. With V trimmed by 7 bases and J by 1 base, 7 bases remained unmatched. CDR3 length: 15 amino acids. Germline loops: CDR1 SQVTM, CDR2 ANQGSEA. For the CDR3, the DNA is TGCAGCGCTTCCGGGACTAGCCAGAACACCGGGGAGCTGTTTTTT. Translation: CSASGTSQNTGELFF.

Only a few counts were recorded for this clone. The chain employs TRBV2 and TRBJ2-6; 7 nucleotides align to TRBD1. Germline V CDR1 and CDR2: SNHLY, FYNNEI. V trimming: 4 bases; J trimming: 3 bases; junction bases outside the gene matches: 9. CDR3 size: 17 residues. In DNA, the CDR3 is TGTGCCAGCAGTGGTCCGACAGGGCTAGATGGGGCCAACGTCCTGACTTTC. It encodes CASSGPTGLDGANVLTF.

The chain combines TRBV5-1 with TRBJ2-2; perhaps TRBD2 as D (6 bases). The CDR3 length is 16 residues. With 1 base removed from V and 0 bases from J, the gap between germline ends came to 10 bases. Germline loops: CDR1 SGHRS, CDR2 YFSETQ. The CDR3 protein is CASSLQGGANTGELFF. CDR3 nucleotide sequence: TGCGCCAGCAGCTTGCAGGGCGGGGCGAACACCGGGGAGCTGTTTTTT.

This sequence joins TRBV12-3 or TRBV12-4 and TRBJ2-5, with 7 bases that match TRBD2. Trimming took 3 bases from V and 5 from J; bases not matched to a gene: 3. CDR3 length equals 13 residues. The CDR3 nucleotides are TGTGCCAGCAGTTTTGCGGGAGAGGAGACCCAGTACTTC. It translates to CASSFAGEETQYF.

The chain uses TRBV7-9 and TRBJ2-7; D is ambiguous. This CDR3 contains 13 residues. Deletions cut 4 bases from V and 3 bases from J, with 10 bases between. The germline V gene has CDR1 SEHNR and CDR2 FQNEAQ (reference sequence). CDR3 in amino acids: CASSSSQNYEQYF. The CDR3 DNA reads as TGTGCCAGCAGCTCATCTCAGAACTACGAGCAGTACTTC.

CDR3 loop: CASSLPTSGTGEQFF. DNA for the CDR3: TGCGCCAGCAGCTTGCCGACTAGCGGGACCGGTGAGCAGTTCTTC. The rearrangement joins TRBV5-1 to TRBJ2-1; 11 nucleotides match TRBD2. The CDR3 contains 15 residues. V shed 1 base and J 9 bases; nucleotides not matched to a gene: 6. Germline V gives CDR1 SGHRS, CDR2 YFSETQ. Full variable domain (remainder filled in from reference TRBV5-1 and TRBJ2-1): KAGVTQTPRYLIKTRGQQVTLSCSPISGHRSVSWYQQTPGQGLQFLFEYFSETQRNKGNFPGRFSGRQFSNSRSEMNVSTLELGDSALYLCASSLPTSGTGEQFFGPGTRLTVL.

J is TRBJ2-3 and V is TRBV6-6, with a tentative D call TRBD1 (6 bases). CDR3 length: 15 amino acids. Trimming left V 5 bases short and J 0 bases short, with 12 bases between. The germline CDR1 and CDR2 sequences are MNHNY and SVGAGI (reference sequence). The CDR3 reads CASSPRDRSTDTQYF. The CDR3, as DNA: TGTGCCAGCAGTCCCCGCGACAGGAGCACAGATACGCAGTATTTT.

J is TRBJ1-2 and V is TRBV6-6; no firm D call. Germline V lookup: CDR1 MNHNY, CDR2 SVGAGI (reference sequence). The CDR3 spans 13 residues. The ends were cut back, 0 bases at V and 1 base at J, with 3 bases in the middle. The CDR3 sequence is CASSYSDNYGYTF. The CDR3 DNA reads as TGTGCCAGCAGTTACTCCGATAACTATGGCTACACCTTC.

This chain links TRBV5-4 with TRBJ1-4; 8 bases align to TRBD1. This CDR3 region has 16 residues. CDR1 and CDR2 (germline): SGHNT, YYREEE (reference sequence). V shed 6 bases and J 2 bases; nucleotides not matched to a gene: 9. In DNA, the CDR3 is TGTGCCAGCACCCGGCGGCAGGGGGCTACTAATGAAAAACTGTTTTTT. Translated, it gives CASTRRQGATNEKLFF.

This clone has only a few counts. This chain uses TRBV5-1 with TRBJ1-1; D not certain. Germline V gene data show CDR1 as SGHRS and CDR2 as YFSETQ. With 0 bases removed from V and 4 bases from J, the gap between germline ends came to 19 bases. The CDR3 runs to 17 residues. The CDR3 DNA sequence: TGCGCCAGCAGCTTGGGACCTCGGGGTGGGGTCAGCACTGAAGCTTTCTTT. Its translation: CASSLGPRGGVSTEAFF.

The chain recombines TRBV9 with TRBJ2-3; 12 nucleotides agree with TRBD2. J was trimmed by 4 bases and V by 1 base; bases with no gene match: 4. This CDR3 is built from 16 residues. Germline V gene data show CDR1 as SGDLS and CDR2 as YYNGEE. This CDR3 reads CASSVSSGRVSDTQYF. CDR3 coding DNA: TGTGCCAGCAGCGTATCTAGCGGGAGGGTGTCAGATACGCAGTATTTT.

CDR3 nucleotide sequence: TGTGCCAGCGGTCCGGGACTCCCGAGGACCGGGGAGCTGTTTTTT. It is translated as CASGPGLPRTGELFF. The genes are TRBV6-5 and TRBJ2-2; tentatively, D is TRBD2 (6 bases). V lost 8 bases and J lost 5, with 18 bases in between. Germline V gene data show CDR1 as MNHEY and CDR2 as SVGAGI. This CDR3 contains 15 residues.

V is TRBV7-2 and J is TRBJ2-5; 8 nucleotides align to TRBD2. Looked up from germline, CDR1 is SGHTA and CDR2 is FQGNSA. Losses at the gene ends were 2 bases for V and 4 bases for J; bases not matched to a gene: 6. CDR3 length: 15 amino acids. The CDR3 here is CASSLQAGVRETQYF. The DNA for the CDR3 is TGTGCCAGCAGCTTACAAGCGGGGGTAAGAGAGACCCAGTACTTC.

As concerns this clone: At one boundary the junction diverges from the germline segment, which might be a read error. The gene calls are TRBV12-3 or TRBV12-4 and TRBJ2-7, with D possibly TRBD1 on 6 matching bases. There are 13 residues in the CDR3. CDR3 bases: TGTGCCAGCAGTTTTTCGGGACATTACGGGCAGTACTTC. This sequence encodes CASSFSGHYGQYF.

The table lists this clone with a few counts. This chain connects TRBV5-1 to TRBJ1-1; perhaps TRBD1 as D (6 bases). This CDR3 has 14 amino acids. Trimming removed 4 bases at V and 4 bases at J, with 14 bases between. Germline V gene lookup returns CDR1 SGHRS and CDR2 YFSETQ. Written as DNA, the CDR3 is TGCGCCAGCAGCCTAGGGGGAGGGAGCACTGAAGCTTTCTTT. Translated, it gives CASSLGGGSTEAFF.

CDR3 DNA: TGCAGCGTTGAACGTAGCGGGGGGGCCTACAATGAGCAGTTCTTC. It codes for CSVERSGGAYNEQFF. The V gene is TRBV29-1, the J gene TRBJ2-1, with 11 positions matching TRBD2. This CDR3 contains 15 residues. Germline V gene data show CDR1 as SQVTM and CDR2 as ANQGSEA. J was trimmed by 2 bases and V by 2 bases; bases with no gene match: 2.

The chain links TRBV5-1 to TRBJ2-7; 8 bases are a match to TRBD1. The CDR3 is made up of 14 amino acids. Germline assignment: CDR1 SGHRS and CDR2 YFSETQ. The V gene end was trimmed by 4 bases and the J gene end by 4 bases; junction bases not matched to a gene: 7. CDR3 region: CASSRQGMLYEQYF. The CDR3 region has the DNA TGCGCCAGCAGCCGACAGGGGATGCTTTACGAGCAGTACTTC.

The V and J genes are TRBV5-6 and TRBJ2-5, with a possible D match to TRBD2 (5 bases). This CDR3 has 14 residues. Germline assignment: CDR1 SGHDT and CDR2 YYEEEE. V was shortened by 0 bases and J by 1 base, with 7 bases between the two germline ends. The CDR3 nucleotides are TGTGCCAGCAGCTTGGAGGGAGTCCAAGAGACCCAGTACTTC. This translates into CASSLEGVQETQYF.

The CDR3 sequence is CASSVLVGEQYF. DNA for the CDR3: TGTGCCAGCAGCGTGCTAGTCGGCGAGCAGTACTTC. The chain joins TRBV9 to TRBJ2-7; D not certain. The ends were cut back, 2 bases at V and 6 bases at J, with 9 bases in the middle. Germline values: CDR1 SGDLS, CDR2 YYNGEE. This CDR3 comprises 12 residues.

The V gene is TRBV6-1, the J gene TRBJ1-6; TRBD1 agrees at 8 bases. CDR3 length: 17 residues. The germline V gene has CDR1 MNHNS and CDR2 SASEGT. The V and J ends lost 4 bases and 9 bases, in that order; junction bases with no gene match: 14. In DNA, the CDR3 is TGTGCCAGCAGTGGAACGACTTCAGGGGGCTTCGGTTCACCCCTCCACTTT. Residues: CASSGTTSGGFGSPLHF.

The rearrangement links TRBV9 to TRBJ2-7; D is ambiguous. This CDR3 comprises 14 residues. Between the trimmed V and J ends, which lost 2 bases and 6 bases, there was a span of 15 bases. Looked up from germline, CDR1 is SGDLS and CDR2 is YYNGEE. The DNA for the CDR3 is TGTGCCAGCAGCGTGGGGATCGGAGTTACCGAGCAGTACTTC. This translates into CASSVGIGVTEQYF.

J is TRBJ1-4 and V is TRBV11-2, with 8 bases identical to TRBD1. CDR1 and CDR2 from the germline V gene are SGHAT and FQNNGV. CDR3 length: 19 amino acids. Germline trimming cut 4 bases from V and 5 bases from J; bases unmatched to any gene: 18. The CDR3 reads CASSWTGSTIKRGNEKLFF. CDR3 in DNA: TGTGCCAGCAGCTGGACAGGGTCAACTATTAAGAGGGGGAATGAAAAACTGTTTTTT.

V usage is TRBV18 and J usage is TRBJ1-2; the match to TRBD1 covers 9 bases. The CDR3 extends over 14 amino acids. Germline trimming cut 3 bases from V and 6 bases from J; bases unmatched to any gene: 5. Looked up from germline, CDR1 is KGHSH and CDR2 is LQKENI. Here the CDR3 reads CASSPGQGRDGYTF. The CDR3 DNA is TGTGCCAGCTCACCGGGACAGGGTAGAGATGGCTACACCTTC.

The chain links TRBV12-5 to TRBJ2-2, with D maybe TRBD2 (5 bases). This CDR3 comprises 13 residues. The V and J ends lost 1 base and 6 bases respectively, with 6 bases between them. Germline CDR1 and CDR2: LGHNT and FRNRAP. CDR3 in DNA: TGTGCTAGTGGTTTGGCGGGATCCGGGGAGCTGTTTTTT. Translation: CASGLAGSGELFF.

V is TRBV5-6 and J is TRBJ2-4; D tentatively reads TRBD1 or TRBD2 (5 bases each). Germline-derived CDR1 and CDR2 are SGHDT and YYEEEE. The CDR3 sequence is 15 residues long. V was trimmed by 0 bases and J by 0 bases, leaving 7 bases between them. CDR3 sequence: CASSLGGPAKNIQYF. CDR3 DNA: TGTGCCAGCAGCTTGGGGGGACCAGCCAAAAACATTCAGTACTTC.